The 32 T cell receptor beta chains listed next were all sequenced from one sample in a study of cytomegalovirus exposure and HLA in healthy donors. Libraries were prepared by immunoSEQ multiplex PCR; TCRdb keeps only in-frame clonotypes and omits some of them. The sample lists tens of thousands of clones; approximately 91% were seen once. The specimen was PBMCs. Receptors were obtained from a man between 25 and 39 years old in good health and CMV-seronegative.

This chain links TRBV15 with TRBJ2-1; 12 nucleotides agree with TRBD2. Trimming removed 0 bases from V and 12 bases from J; junction bases left unmatched: 12. The CDR3 runs to 17 residues. Germline assignment: CDR1 LNHNV and CDR2 YYDKDF (reference sequence). The CDR3 protein is CATSRDLLAGGGVGQFF. CDR3 in DNA: TGTGCCACCAGCAGAGATCTACTAGCGGGGGGCGGCGTCGGGCAGTTCTTC.

The CDR3 sequence: CASSDKTSGRIGELFF. The CDR3 DNA reads as TGCGCCAGCAGTGATAAGACTAGCGGGAGGATCGGGGAGCTGTTTTTT. The chain has TRBV10-1 and TRBJ2-2; 13 bases are a match to TRBD2. The CDR3 has 16 residues. Losses at the gene ends were 3 bases for V and 7 bases for J; bases not matched to a gene: 5. Looked up from germline, CDR1 is WNHNN and CDR2 is SYGVQD (reference sequence).

The chain has TRBV2 and TRBJ2-5; 7 nucleotides align to TRBD2. Losses at the gene ends were 10 bases for V and 5 bases for J; bases not matched to a gene: 1. Germline loops: CDR1 SNHLY, CDR2 FYNNEI. The length of the CDR3 is 10 residues. The CDR3 region is CATGGETQYF. CDR3 coding DNA: TGTGCCACCGGGGGGGAGACCCAGTACTTC.

V gene TRBV6-5 combines with J gene TRBJ1-2; maybe TRBD1 (5 bases). V was clipped by 2 bases and J by 8 bases, with 12 bases between them. CDR1 is MNHEY, CDR2 SVGAGI, per germline. The CDR3 extends over 13 amino acids. DNA for the CDR3: TGTGCCAGCAGTTACACAACAGGTTCCGGCTACACCTTC. The encoded protein is CASSYTTGSGYTF.

The chain employs TRBV7-9 and TRBJ2-1, with D possibly matching TRBD2 (6 bases). The CDR3 runs to 15 residues. Per the germline V gene, CDR1 is SEHNR and CDR2 is FQNEAQ (reference sequence). The V end was cut by 1 base, the J end by 5 bases, with 12 bases between. The CDR3 region is CASSLVASAHNEQFF. In DNA form, the CDR3 reads TGTGCCAGCAGCTTAGTGGCTAGCGCTCACAATGAGCAGTTCTTC.

V is TRBV27 and J is TRBJ2-7; D perhaps matches TRBD2 (5 bases). Germline-derived CDR1 and CDR2 are MNHEY and SMNVEV (reference sequence). V was pared by 2 bases and J by 1 base, with 9 bases between. The CDR3 spans 14 residues. CDR3 DNA sequence: TGTGCCAGCAGTTTAAGCGGCAGTTCCTACGAGCAGTACTTC. Residues: CASSLSGSSYEQYF.

The chain employs TRBV5-4 and TRBJ2-7, with no clear D. Germline CDR1 reads SGHNT; CDR2 reads YYREEE (reference sequence). Trimming left V 2 bases short and J 7 bases short, with 10 bases between. This CDR3 contains 12 residues. Here the CDR3 reads CASSFFAEEQYF. The CDR3 DNA reads TGTGCCAGCAGCTTTTTCGCCGAGGAGCAGTACTTC.

A word on this clone: At one end the junction does not follow the germline gene, possibly because of a read error. This rearrangement joins TRBV7-7 to TRBJ2-2; D possibly corresponds to TRBD1 (5 bases). In germline, CDR1 is SSHAT, CDR2 FNYEAQ (reference sequence). This CDR3 is built from 14 residues. The CDR3 spells CASSQVRDTGELFF. The CDR3 DNA sequence: TGTGCTAGCAGCCAAGTCAGGGACACCGGGGAGCTGTTTTTT. Full variable domain (missing parts from reference TRBV7-7 and TRBJ2-2): GAGVSQSPRYKVTKRGQDVTLRCDPISSHATLYWYQQALGQGPEFLTYFNYEAQPDKSGLPSDRFSAERPEGSISTLTIQRTEQRDSAMYRCASSQVRDTGELFFGEGSRLTVL.

The genes are TRBV2 and TRBJ1-2; the D gene is possibly TRBD1 (6 bases). Deletions cut 6 bases from V and 5 bases from J, with 10 bases between. CDR3 size: 12 residues. CDR1 is SNHLY and CDR2 is FYNNEI in the germline V gene. The CDR3 protein is CASRGGPYGYTF. Here the CDR3 DNA reads TGTGCCAGCAGAGGGGGACCGTATGGCTACACCTTC.

J is TRBJ2-3 and V is TRBV5-5; D is uncertain. Between the trimmed V and J ends, which lost 2 bases and 0 bases, there was a span of 10 bases. This CDR3 contains 15 residues. Germline V lookup: CDR1 SGHKS, CDR2 YYEKEE (reference sequence). DNA of the CDR3: TGTGCCAGCAGCTTCCAGATACCTAGCACAGATACGCAGTATTTT. Translation: CASSFQIPSTDTQYF.

The chain carries TRBV9 and TRBJ2-1; 8 bases are a match to TRBD1. This CDR3 is built from 14 residues. Unmatched junction bases numbered 9, after V lost 5 bases and J lost 8 bases. CDR1 SGDLS and CDR2 YYNGEE come from the germline V gene. CDR3 loop: CASSEDRVLDEQFF. CDR3 DNA sequence: TGTGCCAGCAGTGAGGACAGGGTCTTGGATGAGCAGTTCTTC.

V and J are TRBV2 and TRBJ2-3; 10 bases align to TRBD1. This CDR3 has 19 residues. The germline V gene has CDR1 SNHLY and CDR2 FYNNEI. V trimming: 6 bases; J trimming: 8 bases; junction bases outside the gene matches: 23. CDR3 bases: TGTGCCAGCAGCGACCAGCTTACCCTAAGACAGGGGGCTAAGGGTACGCAGTATTTT. Its translation is CASSDQLTLRQGAKGTQYF.

The chain joins TRBV6-1 to TRBJ2-3; 8 positions match TRBD2. Germline values: CDR1 MNHNS, CDR2 SASEGT. V trimming: 7 bases; J trimming: 0 bases; junction bases outside the gene matches: 6. CDR3 length equals 15 residues. In nucleotides, the CDR3 is TGTGCCAGCACACTAGCGGAGGCTAGCACAGATACGCAGTATTTT. It is translated as CASTLAEASTDTQYF.

This sequence joins TRBV13 and TRBJ2-7, with D tentatively TRBD2 (5 bases). This CDR3 spans 14 amino acids. Germline loops: CDR1 PRHDT, CDR2 FYEKMQ (reference sequence). V was trimmed by 5 bases and J by 3 bases, leaving 14 bases between them. The CDR3 bases are TGTGCCAGCAGCCGTGGAGCGGCCCACTACGAGCAGTACTTC. This translates into CASSRGAAHYEQYF.

The V gene is TRBV27, the J gene TRBJ2-7; 15 bases are a match to TRBD2. Gene TRBJ2-5 matches the end of the DNA better, so the J call may be wrong. The CDR3 runs 19 residues. Germline values: CDR1 MNHEY, CDR2 SMNVEV (reference sequence). This chain's CDR3 is CASSTRTSGRAEGQETQYF. The CDR3 coding sequence is TGTGCCAGCAGTACCCGGACTAGCGGGAGGGCCGAGGGTCAAGAGACCCAGTACTTC.

The rearrangement links TRBV28 to TRBJ1-6; D is uncertain. Between the trimmed V and J ends, which lost 6 bases and 11 bases, there was a span of 17 bases. Germline CDR1 MDHEN, CDR2 SYDVKM. CDR3 length: 14 residues. CDR3 nucleotide sequence: TGTGCCAGCAGAAATGTAGTTGGGAGTCCACCCCTCCACTTT. Amino acid sequence: CASRNVVGSPPLHF.

This chain uses TRBV5-1 with TRBJ1-3, with 8 bases lining up with TRBD1. Germline lookup yields CDR1 SGHRS and CDR2 YFSETQ. The ends lost 0 bases at V and 0 bases at J; junction bases unmatched: 8. The CDR3 totals 18 residues. The CDR3, as DNA: TGCGCCAGCAGCTTGGAGGGGACAGGAGGGAGCTCTGGAAACACCATATATTTT. This codes for CASSLEGTGGSSGNTIYF.

Many counts were recorded for this clone. The chain carries TRBV19 and TRBJ2-3; TRBD1 matches 9 bases. Germline assignment: CDR1 LNHDA and CDR2 SQIVND (reference sequence). Losses at the gene ends were 1 base for V and 4 bases for J; bases not matched to a gene: 0. The CDR3 consists of 14 residues. CDR3 sequence: CASSIGQGADTQYF. The CDR3 DNA sequence: TGTGCCAGTAGTATAGGACAGGGGGCAGATACGCAGTATTTT.

This chain connects TRBV7-3 to TRBJ2-3, with 8 bases that match TRBD2. Germline lookup yields CDR1 SGHTA and CDR2 FQGTGA. J gave up 0 bases and V 3 bases, and 5 bases lay outside the gene matches. CDR3 size: 16 residues. CDR3 residues: CASSFSSGFSTDTQYF. The CDR3 DNA is TGTGCCAGCAGCTTTTCTAGCGGGTTTAGCACAGATACGCAGTATTTT.

The genes are TRBV21-1 and TRBJ2-6; TRBD1 is the table's D call and was not checked against the DNA. TRBV21-1 is deemed a pseudogene. There are 19 residues in the CDR3. The CDR3 region is CASSKLPGQLLSGANVLTF. CDR3 in DNA: TGTGCCAGCAGCAAACTTCCGGGACAGCTCCTCTCTGGGGCCAACGTCCTGACTTTC.

A word on this clone: The same CDR3 also results from other DNA sequences found in this sample. The chain joins TRBV18 to TRBJ1-5; weak D call: TRBD1 (5 bases). Germline V gene lookup returns CDR1 KGHSH and CDR2 LQKENI. This CDR3 has 13 amino acids. V was trimmed by 3 bases and J by 7 bases, leaving 10 bases between them. DNA for the CDR3: TGTGCCAGCTCACCGGGGGGGGACCAGCCCCAGCATTTT. It is translated as CASSPGGDQPQHF.

The V call is TRBV5-4, the J call TRBJ1-1; weak D call: TRBD1 (5 bases). Germline assignment: CDR1 SGHNT and CDR2 YYREEE (reference sequence). Trimming left V 4 bases short and J 9 bases short, with 13 bases between. There are 12 residues in the CDR3. The CDR3 spells CASSQTGVKAFF. DNA of the CDR3: TGTGCCAGCAGCCAAACGGGGGTGAAAGCTTTCTTT.

J is TRBJ2-5 and V is TRBV27, with 8 bases fitting TRBD1. Germline CDR1 MNHEY, CDR2 SMNVEV (reference sequence). V was pared by 3 bases and J by 4 bases, with 7 bases of the junction left unmatched. CDR3 length: 15 residues. The CDR3 DNA sequence: TGTGCCAGCAGTTTCGGACAGGGAGTAGGAGAGACCCAGTACTTC. This codes for CASSFGQGVGETQYF.

This chain joins TRBV6-1 and TRBJ1-5; 10 bases match TRBD1. After removal of 3 bases from V and 7 bases from J, the junction contained 6 bases not matched to a gene. This CDR3 comprises 15 residues. CDR1 and CDR2 (germline): MNHNS, SASEGT. As DNA, the CDR3 is TGTGCCAGCAGTGAGGTGACAGGGGGCAGGCAGCCCCAGCATTTT. This sequence encodes CASSEVTGGRQPQHF.

This clone was seen only once. This rearrangement joins TRBV29-1 to TRBJ2-3; D unresolved. V was pared by 4 bases and J by 4 bases, with 15 bases between. CDR1 and CDR2 from the germline V gene are SQVTM and ANQGSEA. The CDR3 contains 14 residues. The CDR3 DNA is TGCAGCGTTGCCGAGTCGCCTGTATCAGATACGCAGTATTTT. This sequence encodes CSVAESPVSDTQYF.

This chain connects TRBV18 to TRBJ2-7, with 8 bases lining up with TRBD1. CDR1 is KGHSH and CDR2 is LQKENI in the germline V gene. Trimming removed 4 bases from V and 7 bases from J; junction bases left unmatched: 3. The CDR3 contains 12 residues. The CDR3 DNA follows: TGTGCCAGCTCACGCGACAGGGGTGAGCAGTACTTC. This encodes CASSRDRGEQYF.

This chain joins TRBV25-1 and TRBJ2-7, with D maybe TRBD2 (6 bases). V was trimmed by 4 bases and J by 2 bases, leaving 12 bases between them. This CDR3 is built from 14 residues. CDR1 is MGHDK and CDR2 is SYGVNS in the germline V gene. The CDR3 region is CASSAPGVPYEQYF. As DNA, the CDR3 is TGTGCCAGCAGTGCCCCGGGGGTCCCCTACGAGCAGTACTTC.

The J gene is TRBJ1-3, the V gene TRBV6-5, with D perhaps TRBD1 (5 bases). The CDR3 runs to 15 residues. V dropped 2 bases and J dropped 0 bases, with 8 bases sitting between them. CDR1 and CDR2 from the germline V gene are MNHEY and SVGAGI. In DNA, the CDR3 is TGTGCCAGCAGTTACCAGGGAGGCTCTGGAAACACCATATATTTT. Its protein is CASSYQGGSGNTIYF.

In DNA form, the CDR3 reads TGCGCCAGCAGCCAAGGTTCGGGTAGCGGGAACAATGAGCAGTTCTTC. This sequence encodes CASSQGSGSGNNEQFF. The chain employs TRBV4-1 and TRBJ2-1; 8 nucleotides line up with TRBD2. Looked up from germline, CDR1 is MGHRA and CDR2 is YSYEKL. The CDR3 is made up of 16 amino acids. Trimming removed 1 base from V and 5 bases from J; junction bases left unmatched: 7.

This chain connects TRBV2 to TRBJ2-3; a weak D match, TRBD1 (6 bases). The V end was cut by 1 base, the J end by 4 bases, with 12 bases between. The CDR3 has 15 residues. Looked up from germline, CDR1 is SNHLY and CDR2 is FYNNEI. CDR3 protein: CASSEGGPRADTQYF. The DNA of the CDR3 is TGTGCCAGCAGTGAAGGGGGGCCCAGGGCAGATACGCAGTATTTT.

This rearrangement joins TRBV19 to TRBJ2-3, with D perhaps matching TRBD2 (6 bases). Per germline, CDR1 LNHDA and CDR2 SQIVND (reference sequence). The CDR3 runs 15 residues. Trimming cost V 4 bases and J 1 base, with 12 bases left between them. CDR3 nucleotides: TGTGCCAGTAGTACGTTAGCGGAGCGCACAGATACGCAGTATTTT. Translation: CASSTLAERTDTQYF.

The chain couples TRBV25-1 to TRBJ2-1; the match to TRBD2 covers 8 bases. V was clipped by 3 bases and J by 0 bases; unmatched bases: 4. This CDR3 has 16 amino acids. CDR1 is MGHDK, CDR2 SYGVNS, per germline. The CDR3 is CASSDLAGGSYNEQFF. Here the CDR3 DNA reads TGTGCCAGCAGTGATTTGGCGGGGGGCTCCTACAATGAGCAGTTCTTC.